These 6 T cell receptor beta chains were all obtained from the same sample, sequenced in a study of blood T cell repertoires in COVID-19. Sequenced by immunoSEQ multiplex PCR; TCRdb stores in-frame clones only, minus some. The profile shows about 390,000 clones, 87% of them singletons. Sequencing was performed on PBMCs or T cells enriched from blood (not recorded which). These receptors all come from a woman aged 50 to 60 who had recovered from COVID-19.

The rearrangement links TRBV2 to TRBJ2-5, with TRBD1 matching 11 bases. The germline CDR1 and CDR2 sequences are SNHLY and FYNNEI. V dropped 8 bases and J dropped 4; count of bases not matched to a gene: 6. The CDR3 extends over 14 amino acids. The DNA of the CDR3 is TGTGCCAGCGGGCGGGACAGGGGGTCAGAGACCCAGTACTTC. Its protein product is CASGRDRGSETQYF.

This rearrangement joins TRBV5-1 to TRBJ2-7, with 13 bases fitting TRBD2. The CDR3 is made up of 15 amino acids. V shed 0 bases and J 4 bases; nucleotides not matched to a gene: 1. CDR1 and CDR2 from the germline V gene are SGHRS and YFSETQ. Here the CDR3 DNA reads TGCGCCAGCAGCTTGGGGGGACTAGCGGGATACGAGCAGTACTTC. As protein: CASSLGGLAGYEQYF.

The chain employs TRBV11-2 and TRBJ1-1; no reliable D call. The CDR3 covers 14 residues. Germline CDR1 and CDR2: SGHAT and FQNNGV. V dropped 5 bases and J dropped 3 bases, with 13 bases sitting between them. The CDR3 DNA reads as TGTGCCAGCAGCACAAGCGTCGGGGACACTGAAGCTTTCTTT. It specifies CASSTSVGDTEAFF. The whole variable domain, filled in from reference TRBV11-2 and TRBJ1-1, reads EAGVAQSPRYKIIEKRQSVAFWCNPISGHATLYWYQQILGQGPKLLIQFQNNGVVDDSQLPKDRFSAERLKGVDSTLKIQPAKLEDSAVYLCASSTSVGDTEAFFGQGTRLTVV.

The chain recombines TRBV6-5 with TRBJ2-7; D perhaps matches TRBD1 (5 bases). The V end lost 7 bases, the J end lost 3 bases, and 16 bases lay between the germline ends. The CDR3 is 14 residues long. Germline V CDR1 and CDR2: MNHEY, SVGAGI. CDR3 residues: CASTTRQRIYEQYF. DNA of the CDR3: TGTGCCAGCACCACCCGACAGAGAATCTACGAGCAGTACTTC.

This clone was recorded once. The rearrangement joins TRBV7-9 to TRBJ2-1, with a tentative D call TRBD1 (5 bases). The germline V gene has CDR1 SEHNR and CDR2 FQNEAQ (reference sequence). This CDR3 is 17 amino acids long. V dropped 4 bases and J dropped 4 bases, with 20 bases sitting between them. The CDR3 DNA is TGTGCCAGCAGCTCGTTTTTGGGGCAGGCGTTTTACAATGAGCAGTTCTTC. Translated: CASSSFLGQAFYNEQFF. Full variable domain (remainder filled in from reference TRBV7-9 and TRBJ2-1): DTGVSQNPRHKITKRGQNVTFRCDPISEHNRLYWYRQTLGQGPEFLTYFQNEAQLEKSRLLSDRFSAERPKGSFSTLEIQRTEQGDSAMYLCASSSFLGQAFYNEQFFGPGTRLTVL.

CDR3 DNA sequence: TGTGCCAGCTCCCCCCTAGCGGGGGGGCACGATACGCAGTATTTT. Translated, it gives CASSPLAGGHDTQYF. This chain uses TRBV11-2 with TRBJ2-3, with 12 bases fitting TRBD2. Germline CDR1 reads SGHAT; CDR2 reads FQNNGV. This CDR3 comprises 15 residues. V trimming: 8 bases; J trimming: 6 bases; junction bases outside the gene matches: 9.